Following are 6 T cell receptor beta chains from one sample sequenced in a study of blood T cell repertoires in COVID-19. Measured with immunoSEQ multiplex PCR; TCRdb has only the in-frame clones, and not every one. The sample yields about 240,000 clones, around 85% seen once. Source material: PBMCs or T cells enriched from blood (not recorded which). These receptor sequences come from a woman in her thirties or forties with acute COVID-19.

V gene TRBV11-3 combines with J gene TRBJ2-3, with TRBD2 matching 7 bases. The germline gives CDR1 SGHNT, CDR2 YENEEA. The CDR3 sequence is 15 residues long. V was pared by 4 bases and J by 2 bases, with 6 bases of the junction left unmatched. The CDR3 DNA reads as TGTGCCAGCAGCTCAAGAGCGGGGAACACAGATACGCAGTATTTT. Amino acid sequence: CASSSRAGNTDTQYF.

The chain carries TRBV4-2 and TRBJ2-1, with 12 nucleotides matching TRBD2. Germline values: CDR1 LGHNA, CDR2 YNFKEQ. V shed 3 bases and J 6 bases; nucleotides not matched to a gene: 12. The CDR3 covers 18 residues. The CDR3 bases are TGTGCCAGCAGCCAGGGAGGACTAGCGGGAAGTTTGAGCAATGAGCAGTTCTTC. Its protein product is CASSQGGLAGSLSNEQFF.

This clone was found a few times. V and J are TRBV19 and TRBJ1-3, with 8 bases aligning to TRBD1. The junction had 8 bases not matched to a gene; V was cut back by 0 bases and J by 4 bases. CDR3 size: 17 residues. Germline V gene sequence: CDR1 LNHDA, CDR2 SQIVND (reference sequence). CDR3 bases: TGTGCCAGTAGTATAGACCGACAGGGGATCGGGGGAAACACCATATATTTT. It yields the protein CASSIDRQGIGGNTIYF. The whole variable domain, filled in from reference TRBV19 and TRBJ1-3, reads DGGITQSPKYLFRKEGQNVTLSCEQNLNHDAMYWYRQDPGQGLRLIYYSQIVNDFQKGDIAEGYSVSREKKESFPLTVTSAQKNPTAFYLCASSIDRQGIGGNTIYFGEGSWLTVV.

This clone appeared a single time. This chain joins TRBV21-1 and TRBJ1-1; the table's D gene call, TRBD1, was not cross checked with the DNA. TRBV21-1 is a listed pseudogene. CDR3 length: 15 residues. The CDR3 nucleotides are TGTGCCAGCAGGCGCCGGCAGGGGGCCGACACTGAAGCTTTCTTT. Amino acids: CASRRRQGADTEAFF.

The chain combines TRBV9 with TRBJ2-7, with D possibly TRBD2 on 6 matching bases. Germline lookup yields CDR1 SGDLS and CDR2 YYNGEE. The CDR3 runs to 15 residues. V was clipped by 0 bases and J by 3 bases, with 13 bases between them. CDR3: CASSVAGRGNYEQYF. In DNA form, the CDR3 reads TGTGCCAGCAGCGTAGCCGGGCGGGGAAACTACGAGCAGTACTTC.

This clone is a singleton in its sample. The V gene is TRBV20-1, the J gene TRBJ2-1, with TRBD2 matching 12 bases. With V trimmed by 3 bases and J by 6 bases, 9 bases remained unmatched. In germline, CDR1 is DFQATT, CDR2 SNEGSKA (reference sequence). The CDR3 runs 16 residues. CDR3 DNA sequence: TGCAGTGCTAGTTACGGGGGACTAGCGGGCTCCAATGAGCAGTTCTTC. Translation: CSASYGGLAGSNEQFF.